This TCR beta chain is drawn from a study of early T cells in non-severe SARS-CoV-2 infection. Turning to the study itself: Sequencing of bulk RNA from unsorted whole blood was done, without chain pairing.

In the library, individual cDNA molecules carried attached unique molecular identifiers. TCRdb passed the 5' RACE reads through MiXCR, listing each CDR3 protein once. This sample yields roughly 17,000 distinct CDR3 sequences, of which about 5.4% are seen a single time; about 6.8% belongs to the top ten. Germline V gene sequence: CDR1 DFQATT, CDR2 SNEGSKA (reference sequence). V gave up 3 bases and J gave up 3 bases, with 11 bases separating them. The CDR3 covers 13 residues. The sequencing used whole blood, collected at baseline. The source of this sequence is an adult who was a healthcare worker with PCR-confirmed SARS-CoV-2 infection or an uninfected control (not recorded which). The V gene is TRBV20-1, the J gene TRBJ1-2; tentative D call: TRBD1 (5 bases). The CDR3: CSASWGIDYGYTF. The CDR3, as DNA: TGCAGTGCTAGTTGGGGGATTGACTATGGCTACACCTTC.